What follows is one TCR beta chain and its context. This record comes from a study of cytomegalovirus exposure and HLA in healthy donors. The wider study: Researchers previously reported finding just under 120 million unique TCR beta sequences from around 200 million T cells.

Primers: 60 Vbeta forward and 13 Jbeta reverse. Measured with immunoSEQ multiplex PCR; TCRdb has only the in-frame clones, and not every one. The data contain nearly 200,000 clones, 75% to 85% of them seen just once; the ten biggest clones take up about 0.36%. CDR1 is SGHTA and CDR2 is FQGNSA in the germline V gene. V lost 5 bases to trimming and J lost 7 bases, with 15 bases between them. This CDR3 has 14 residues. The sequenced sample consisted of PBMCs. The gene calls are TRBV7-2 and TRBJ1-5; TRBD1 is a possible D gene (5 bases). This receptor was taken from a male donor in good health and CMV-seropositive. The CDR3 loop is CASSPQQGNQPQHF. In DNA, the CDR3 is TGTGCCAGCAGCCCCCAGCAGGGTAACCAGCCCCAGCATTTT.